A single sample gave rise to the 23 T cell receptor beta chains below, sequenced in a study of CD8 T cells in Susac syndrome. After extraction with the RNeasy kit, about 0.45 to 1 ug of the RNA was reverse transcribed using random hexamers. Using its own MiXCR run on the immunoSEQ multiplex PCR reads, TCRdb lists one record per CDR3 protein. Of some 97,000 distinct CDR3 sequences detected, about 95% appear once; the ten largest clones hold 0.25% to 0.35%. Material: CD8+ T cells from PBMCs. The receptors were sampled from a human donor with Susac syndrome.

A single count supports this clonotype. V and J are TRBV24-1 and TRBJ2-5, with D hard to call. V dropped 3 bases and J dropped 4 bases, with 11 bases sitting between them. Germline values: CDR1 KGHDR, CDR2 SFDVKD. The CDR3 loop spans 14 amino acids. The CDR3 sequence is CATSDNQARETQYF. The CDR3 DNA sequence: TGTGCCACCAGTGATAACCAGGCGCGAGAGACCCAGTACTTC.

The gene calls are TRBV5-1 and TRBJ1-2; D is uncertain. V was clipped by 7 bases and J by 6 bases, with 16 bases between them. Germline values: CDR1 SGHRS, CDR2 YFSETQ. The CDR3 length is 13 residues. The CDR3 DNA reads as TGCGCCAGCGGGGTCGACGGAGGAGATGGCTACACCTTC. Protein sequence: CASGVDGGDGYTF.

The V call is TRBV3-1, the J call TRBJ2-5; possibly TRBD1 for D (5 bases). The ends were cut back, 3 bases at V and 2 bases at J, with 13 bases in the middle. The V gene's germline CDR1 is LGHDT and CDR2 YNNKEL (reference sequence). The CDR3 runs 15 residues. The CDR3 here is CASSHLPGKQETQYF. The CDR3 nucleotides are TGTGCCAGCAGCCATTTACCAGGGAAGCAAGAGACCCAGTACTTC.

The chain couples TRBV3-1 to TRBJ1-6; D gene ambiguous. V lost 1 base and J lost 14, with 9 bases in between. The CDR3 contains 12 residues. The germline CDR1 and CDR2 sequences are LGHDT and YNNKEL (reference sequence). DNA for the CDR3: TGTGCCAGCAGCCAAGCTCCCTGGGCCCTCCACTTT. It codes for CASSQAPWALHF. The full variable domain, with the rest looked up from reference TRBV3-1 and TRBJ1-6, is DTAVSQTPKYLVTQMGNDKSIKCEQNLGHDTMYWYKQDSKKFLKIMFSYNNKELIINETVPNRFSPKSPDKAHLNLHINSLELGDSAVYFCASSQAPWALHFGNGTRLTVT.

The CDR3: CASSSDRGYEQFF. The DNA for the CDR3 is TGTGCCAGCAGTTCGGACAGGGGGTATGAGCAGTTCTTC. The chain carries TRBV13 and TRBJ2-1; 10 positions agree with TRBD1. This CDR3 contains 13 residues. The germline V gene has CDR1 PRHDT and CDR2 FYEKMQ (reference sequence). With 6 bases clipped from V and 8 bases from J, the junction kept 4 bases outside the gene matches.

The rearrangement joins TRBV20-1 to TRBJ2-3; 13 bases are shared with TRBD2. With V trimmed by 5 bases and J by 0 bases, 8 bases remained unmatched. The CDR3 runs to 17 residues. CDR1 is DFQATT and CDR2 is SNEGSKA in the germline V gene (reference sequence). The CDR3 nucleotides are TGCAGTGCTCCCGGGACTAGCGGGGATTATAGCACAGATACGCAGTATTTT. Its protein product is CSAPGTSGDYSTDTQYF.

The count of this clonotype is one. The chain's CDR3 is CASNDRGRGGETQYF. In nucleotides, the CDR3 is TGTGCCAGCAACGATCGGGGCCGGGGGGGAGAGACCCAGTACTTC. V is TRBV27 and J is TRBJ2-5; 8 bases line up with TRBD2. The CDR3 contains 15 residues. Germline CDR1 is MNHEY and CDR2 is SMNVEV (reference sequence). After removal of 7 bases from V and 4 bases from J, the junction contained 11 bases not matched to a gene.

The CDR3 bases are TGTGCCAGCAGAGGTACTACAGGGTTGAACACTGAAGCTTTCTTT. Translated, it gives CASRGTTGLNTEAFF. V and J are TRBV11-2 and TRBJ1-1, with a weak D call TRBD1 (6 bases). Between the trimmed V and J ends, which lost 6 bases and 0 bases, there was a span of 14 bases. The CDR3 totals 15 residues. Germline V gives CDR1 SGHAT, CDR2 FQNNGV.

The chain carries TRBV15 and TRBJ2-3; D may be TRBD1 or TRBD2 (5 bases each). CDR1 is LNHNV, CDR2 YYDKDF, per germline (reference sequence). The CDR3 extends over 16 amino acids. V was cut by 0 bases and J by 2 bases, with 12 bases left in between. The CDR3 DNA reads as TGTGCCACCAGCAGAGATCGGGACGGAGCCACAGATACGCAGTATTTT. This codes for CATSRDRDGATDTQYF.

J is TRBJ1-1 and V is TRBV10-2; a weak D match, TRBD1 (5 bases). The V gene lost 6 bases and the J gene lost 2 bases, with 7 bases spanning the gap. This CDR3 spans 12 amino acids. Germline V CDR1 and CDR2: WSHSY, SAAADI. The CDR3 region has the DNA TGCGCCAGCAGAGGGGCTAACACTGAAGCTTTCTTT. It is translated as CASRGANTEAFF.

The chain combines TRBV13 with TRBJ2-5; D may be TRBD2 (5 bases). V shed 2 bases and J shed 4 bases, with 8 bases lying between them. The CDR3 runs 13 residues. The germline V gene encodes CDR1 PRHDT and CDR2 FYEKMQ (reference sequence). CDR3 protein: CASSLWRSETQYF. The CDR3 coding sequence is TGTGCCAGCAGCTTATGGAGGTCAGAGACCCAGTACTTC. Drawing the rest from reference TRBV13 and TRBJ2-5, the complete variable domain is AAGVIQSPRHLIKEKRETATLKCYPIPRHDTVYWYQQGPGQDPQFLISFYEKMQSDKGSIPDRFSAQQFSDYHSELNMSSLELGDSALYFCASSLWRSETQYFGPGTRLLVL.

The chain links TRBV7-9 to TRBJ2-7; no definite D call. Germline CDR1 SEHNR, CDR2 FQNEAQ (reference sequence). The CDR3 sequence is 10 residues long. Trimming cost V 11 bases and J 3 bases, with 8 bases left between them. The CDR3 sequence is CARFIYEQYF. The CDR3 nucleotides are TGTGCCCGGTTTATCTACGAGCAGTACTTC.

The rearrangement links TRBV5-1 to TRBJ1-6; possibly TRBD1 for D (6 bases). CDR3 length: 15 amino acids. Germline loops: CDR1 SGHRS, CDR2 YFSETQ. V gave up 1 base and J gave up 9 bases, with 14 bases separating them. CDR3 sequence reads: CASSLWGPTLSPLHF. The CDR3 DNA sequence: TGCGCCAGCAGCTTGTGGGGGCCAACACTTTCACCCCTCCACTTT.

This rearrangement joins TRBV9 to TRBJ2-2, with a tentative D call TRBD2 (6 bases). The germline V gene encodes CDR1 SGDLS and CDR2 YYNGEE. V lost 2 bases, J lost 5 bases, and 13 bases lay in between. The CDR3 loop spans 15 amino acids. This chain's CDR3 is CASSVSGERTGELFF. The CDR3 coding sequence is TGTGCCAGCAGCGTCTCGGGGGAAAGGACCGGGGAGCTGTTTTTT. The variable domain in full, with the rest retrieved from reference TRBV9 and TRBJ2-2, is DSGVTQTPKHLITATGQRVTLRCSPRSGDLSVYWYQQSLDQGLQFLIQYYNGEERAKGNILERFSAQQFPDLHSELNLSSLELGDSALYFCASSVSGERTGELFFGEGSRLTVL.

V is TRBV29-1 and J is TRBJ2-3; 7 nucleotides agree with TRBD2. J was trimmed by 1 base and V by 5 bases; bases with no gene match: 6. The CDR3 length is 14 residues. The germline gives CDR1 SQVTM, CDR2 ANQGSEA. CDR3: CSVSRGRGTDTQYF. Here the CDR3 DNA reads TGCAGCGTTTCACGCGGGAGAGGCACAGATACGCAGTATTTT.

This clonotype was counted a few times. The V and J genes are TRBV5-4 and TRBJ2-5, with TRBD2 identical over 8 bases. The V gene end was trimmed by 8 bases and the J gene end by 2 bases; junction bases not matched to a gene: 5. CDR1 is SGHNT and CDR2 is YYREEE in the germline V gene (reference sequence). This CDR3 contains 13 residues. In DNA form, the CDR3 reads TGTGCCAGTAGCGGGGCAACACAAGAGACCCAGTACTTC. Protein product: CASSGATQETQYF. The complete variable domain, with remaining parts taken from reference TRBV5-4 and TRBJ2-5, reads ETGVTQSPTHLIKTRGQQVTLRCSSQSGHNTVSWYQQALGQGPQFIFQYYREEENGRGNFPPRFSGLQFPNYSSELNVNALELDDSALYLCASSGATQETQYFGPGTRLLVL.

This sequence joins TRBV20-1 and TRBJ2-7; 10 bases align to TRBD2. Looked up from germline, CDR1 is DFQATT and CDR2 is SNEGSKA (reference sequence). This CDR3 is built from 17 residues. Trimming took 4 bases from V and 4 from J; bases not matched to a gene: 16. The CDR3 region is CSAISGRGTSVRYEQYF. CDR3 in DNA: TGCAGTGCTATATCCGGGAGGGGGACTAGCGTCCGGTACGAGCAGTACTTC.

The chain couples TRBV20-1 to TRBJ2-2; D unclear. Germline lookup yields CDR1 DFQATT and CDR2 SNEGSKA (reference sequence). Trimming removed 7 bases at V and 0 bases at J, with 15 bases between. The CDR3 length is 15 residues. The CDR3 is CSVSDARTNTGELFF. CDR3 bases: TGCAGTGTTTCAGACGCCCGAACGAACACCGGGGAGCTGTTTTTT.

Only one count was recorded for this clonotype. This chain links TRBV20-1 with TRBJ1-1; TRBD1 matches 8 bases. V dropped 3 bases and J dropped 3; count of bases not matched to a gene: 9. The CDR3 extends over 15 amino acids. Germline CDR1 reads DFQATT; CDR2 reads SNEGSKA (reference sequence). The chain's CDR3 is CSARGAGGWDTEAFF. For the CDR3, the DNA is TGCAGTGCTAGGGGCGCAGGGGGCTGGGACACTGAAGCTTTCTTT.

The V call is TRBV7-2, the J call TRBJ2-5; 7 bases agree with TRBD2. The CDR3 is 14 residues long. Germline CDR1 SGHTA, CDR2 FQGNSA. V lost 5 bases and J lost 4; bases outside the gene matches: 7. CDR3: CASSPRLAGETQYF. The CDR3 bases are TGTGCCAGCAGCCCGAGACTAGCCGGAGAGACCCAGTACTTC. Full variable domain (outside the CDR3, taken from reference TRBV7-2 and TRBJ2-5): GAGVSQSPSNKVTEKGKDVELRCDPISGHTALYWYRQSLGQGLEFLIYFQGNSAPDKSGLPSDRFSAERTGGSVSTLTIQRTQQEDSAVYLCASSPRLAGETQYFGPGTRLLVL.

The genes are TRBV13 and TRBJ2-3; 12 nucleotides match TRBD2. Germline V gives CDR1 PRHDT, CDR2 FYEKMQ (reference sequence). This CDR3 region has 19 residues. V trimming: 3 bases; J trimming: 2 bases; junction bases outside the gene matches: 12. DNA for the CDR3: TGTGCCAGCAGCTTCGCGACTAGCGGGGGCGTTACTAACACAGATACGCAGTATTTT. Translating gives CASSFATSGGVTNTDTQYF.

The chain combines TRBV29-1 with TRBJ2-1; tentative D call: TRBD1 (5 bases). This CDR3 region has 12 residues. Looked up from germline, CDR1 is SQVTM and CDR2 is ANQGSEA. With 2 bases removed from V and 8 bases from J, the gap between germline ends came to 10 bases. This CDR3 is CSVEWTTDEQFF. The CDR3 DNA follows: TGCAGCGTTGAATGGACAACCGATGAGCAGTTCTTC.

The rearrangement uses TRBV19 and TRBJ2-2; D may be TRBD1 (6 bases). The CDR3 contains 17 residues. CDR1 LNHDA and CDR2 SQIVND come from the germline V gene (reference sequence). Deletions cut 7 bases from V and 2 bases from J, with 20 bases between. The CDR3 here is CASNRDPLGGNTGELFF. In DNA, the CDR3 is TGTGCCAGTAACCGTGACCCTCTAGGGGGAAACACCGGGGAGCTGTTTTTT.